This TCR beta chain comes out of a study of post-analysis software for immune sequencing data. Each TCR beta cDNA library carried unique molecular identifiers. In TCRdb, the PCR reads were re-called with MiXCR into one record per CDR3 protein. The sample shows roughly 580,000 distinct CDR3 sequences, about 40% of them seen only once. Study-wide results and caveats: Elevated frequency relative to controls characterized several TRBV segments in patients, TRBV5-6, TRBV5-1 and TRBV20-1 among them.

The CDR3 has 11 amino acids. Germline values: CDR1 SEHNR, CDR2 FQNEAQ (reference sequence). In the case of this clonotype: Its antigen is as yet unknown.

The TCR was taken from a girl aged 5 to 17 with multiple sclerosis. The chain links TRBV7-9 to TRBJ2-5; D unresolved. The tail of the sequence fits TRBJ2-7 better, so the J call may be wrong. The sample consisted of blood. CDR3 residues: CASTIPYEQYF. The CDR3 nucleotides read TGTGCCAGCACAATTCCCTACGAGCAGTACTTC.